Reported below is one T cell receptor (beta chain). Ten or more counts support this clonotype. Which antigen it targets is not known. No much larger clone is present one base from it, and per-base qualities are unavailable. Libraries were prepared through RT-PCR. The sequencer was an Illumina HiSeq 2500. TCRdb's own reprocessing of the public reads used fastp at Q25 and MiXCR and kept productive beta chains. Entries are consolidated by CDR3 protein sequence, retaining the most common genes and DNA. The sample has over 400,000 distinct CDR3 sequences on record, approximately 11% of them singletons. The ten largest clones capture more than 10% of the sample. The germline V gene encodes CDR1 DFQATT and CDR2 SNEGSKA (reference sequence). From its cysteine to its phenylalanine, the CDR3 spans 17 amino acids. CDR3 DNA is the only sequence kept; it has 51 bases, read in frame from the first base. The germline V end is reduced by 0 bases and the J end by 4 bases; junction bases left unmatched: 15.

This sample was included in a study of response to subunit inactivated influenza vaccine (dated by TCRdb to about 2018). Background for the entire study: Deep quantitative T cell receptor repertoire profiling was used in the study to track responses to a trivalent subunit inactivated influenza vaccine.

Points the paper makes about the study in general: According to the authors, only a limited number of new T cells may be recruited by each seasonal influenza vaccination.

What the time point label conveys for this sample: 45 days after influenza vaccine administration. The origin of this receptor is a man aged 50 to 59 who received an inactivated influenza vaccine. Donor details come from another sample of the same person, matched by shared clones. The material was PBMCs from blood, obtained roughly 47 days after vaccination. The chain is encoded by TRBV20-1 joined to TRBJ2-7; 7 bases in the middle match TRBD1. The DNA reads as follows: TGCAGTGCTAGAGATCCGTCCCTAACAGGGGTCGGTTACGAGCAGTACTTC. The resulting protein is CSARDPSLTGVGYEQYF.